This T cell receptor (beta chain) emerged from a study of T-cell reconstitution after alpha-beta-depleted transplantation in children. The CDR3 spans 12 residues. The germline V and J ends were trimmed by 5 bases and 7 bases, with 9 bases remaining between them. CDR1 MNHEY and CDR2 SVGEGT come from the germline V gene. Unique molecular identifiers featured in how the TCRbeta library was prepared. TCRdb passed the PCR reads through MiXCR, listing each CDR3 protein once. Of about 610,000 distinct CDR3 sequences listed, under 12% are singletons. This clonotype was detected a few times. Sequenced material: PBMCs from the stem cell graft donor, taken from the stem cell graft. The sequence came from a human donor who donated a stem cell graft to a child with acute myeloid leukemia. The chain employs TRBV6-2 or TRBV6-3 and TRBJ2-1, with D tentatively TRBD2 (5 bases). In DNA, the CDR3 is TGTGCCAGCAGTACGTGGGAGAATGAGCAGTTCTTC. This encodes CASSTWENEQFF.